This record concerns one TCR beta chain sequence. The antigen is undetermined. Trimming cost V 1 base and J 8 bases; bases outside gene matches: 6. CDR1 and CDR2 from the germline V gene are LGHNA and YSLEER. The CDR3 sequence is 16 residues long. These data come from a study of OX40 agonist ivuxolimab in advanced cancers. Overall study findings and caveats: Among some nonresponders, normalized T-cell clonal expansion was also low.

Assay used: immunoSEQ multiplex PCR; TCRdb lists only in-frame clones, some missing. The top ten clones hold 1.5% to 2% of a sample with about 60,000 clones, around 93% of them seen once. This sequence joins TRBV4-3 and TRBJ2-1, with 12 nucleotides matching TRBD2. The clonotype was recovered from an adult with an advanced solid tumor such as melanoma, head and neck, liver or kidney cancer. Material: CD4+ or CD8+ T cells sorted from blood, obtained in a trial of the OX40 agonist ivuxolimab. The CDR3 bases are TGCGCCAGCAGCCAAGGACGGACTAGCGGGGTCGATGAGCAGTTCTTC. Amino acids: CASSQGRTSGVDEQFF.